This TCR beta chain was obtained from a study of blood T cell repertoires in COVID-19. At the level of the study: PBMCs, B-cell-depleted T cells, or T cells were the source of the cDNA or gDNA that made up the material.

In the authors' workflow: Nucleated cell counts were estimated from reference gene primer amplification. Clones were sequenced by immunoSEQ multiplex PCR, and TCRdb holds only the in-frame ones, with some missing. The V and J calls and clone size come from that table; D and trimming were worked out from the DNA. The sample includes about 200,000 clones, over 70% of them seen just once. Germline-derived CDR1 and CDR2 are MNHEY and SMNVEV (reference sequence). The CDR3 is 18 amino acids. Trimming removed 5 bases from V and 0 bases from J; junction bases left unmatched: 10. This clone was counted only a few times.

This clonotype originated in a middle-aged man with acute or convalescent COVID-19. Sequences were obtained from peripheral blood. V and J are TRBV27 and TRBJ1-1; TRBD1 matches 12 bases. CDR3 protein: CASSRAPGQGALNTEAFF. In DNA, the CDR3 is TGTGCCAGCAGTCGAGCGCCGGGACAGGGGGCGCTGAACACTGAAGCTTTCTTT.